The 17 T cell receptor beta chains listed next were all sequenced from one sample in a study of vaccination effects on CD4 cells after COVID-19. Antigen specificity for these receptors is unknown. Method: immunoSEQ multiplex PCR; TCRdb's copy keeps in-frame clones and lacks some. The table records roughly 30,000 clones, around 79% of them present only once. Having been cultured for less than 12 days, the cells underwent CD4+ T cell isolation. This person's SARS-CoV-2 infection, confirmed by PCR, occurred between March and December 2020. Of the BNT162b2 and mRNA-1273 vaccines, participants received two doses of one or the other. The sequenced sample was CD4+ T cells from PBMCs cultured without peptide, obtained after COVID-19 vaccination. Source of these receptors: a human donor who had a prior SARS-CoV-2 infection.

The chain carries TRBV9 and TRBJ2-2; TRBD2 might be the D (6 bases). Trimming cost V 5 bases and J 7 bases, with 9 bases left between them. This CDR3 has 12 amino acids. Per germline, CDR1 SGDLS and CDR2 YYNGEE. The CDR3: CASRGGDGELFF. DNA of the CDR3: TGTGCCAGCAGGGGGGGTGACGGGGAGCTGTTTTTT. Filled out from reference TRBV9 and TRBJ2-2, the complete variable domain reads DSGVTQTPKHLITATGQRVTLRCSPRSGDLSVYWYQQSLDQGLQFLIQYYNGEERAKGNILERFSAQQFPDLHSELNLSSLELGDSALYFCASRGGDGELFFGEGSRLTVL.

This chain joins TRBV5-8 and TRBJ2-7, with a weak D call TRBD2 (6 bases). Germline CDR1 SGHTS, CDR2 YDEGEE. V lost 0 bases and J 2 bases, leaving 15 bases between the germline ends. This CDR3 is 16 amino acids long. The CDR3: CASSLAGGLTAYEQYF. The CDR3 coding sequence is TGTGCCAGCAGCTTGGCCGGGGGACTTACGGCCTACGAGCAGTACTTC.

This clone has just a few counts. The CDR3 DNA sequence: TGTGCCAGCAGCTTAGAACCGACTAGCGGGGCCCAGAGTGAGCAGTTCTTC. Its protein is CASSLEPTSGAQSEQFF. V is TRBV11-3 and J is TRBJ2-1; 11 nucleotides line up with TRBD2. The CDR3 is 17 amino acids. J was trimmed by 9 bases and V by 0 bases; bases with no gene match: 10. The V gene's germline CDR1 is SGHNT and CDR2 YENEEA.

On this clone: The germline gene is not matched at one end of the junction; a read error may be the cause. The V gene is TRBV10-3, the J gene TRBJ1-1; 9 bases line up with TRBD1. Germline-derived CDR1 and CDR2 are ENHRY and SYGVKD. The CDR3 sequence is 15 residues long. The CDR3 region is CAISGSQGAEDGATF. The CDR3 nucleotides are TGTGCCATCAGTGGGTCACAGGGGGCGGAAGATGGGGCTACCTTT.

The chain carries TRBV5-1 and TRBJ2-2; D is possibly TRBD1 (6 bases). Germline V gene data show CDR1 as SGHRS and CDR2 as YFSETQ. CDR3 length: 18 residues. The V end was cut by 6 bases, the J end by 0 bases, with 21 bases between. CDR3 loop: CASTLGQREYSNTGELFF. In nucleotides, the CDR3 is TGCGCCAGCACCTTAGGACAGCGAGAGTATTCGAACACCGGGGAGCTGTTTTTT.

The V gene is TRBV7-2, the J gene TRBJ2-7; D ambiguous. The CDR3 loop spans 15 amino acids. The germline V gene has CDR1 SGHTA and CDR2 FQGNSA. The ends were cut back, 1 base at V and 0 bases at J, with 10 bases in the middle. The CDR3 loop reads CASSLGLVSSYEQYF. In DNA, the CDR3 is TGTGCCAGCAGCTTAGGGCTGGTAAGCTCCTACGAGCAGTACTTC.

This chain uses TRBV6-5 with TRBJ2-2; no definite D call. Per germline, CDR1 MNHEY and CDR2 SVGAGI. The CDR3 consists of 14 residues. V was shortened by 6 bases and J by 1 base, with 9 bases between the two germline ends. CDR3 sequence: CASRLGRNTGELFF. The CDR3 nucleotides read TGTGCCAGCAGGCTGGGCCGGAACACCGGGGAGCTGTTTTTT.

A remark on this clone: Germline and junction disagree at one end, which may indicate a read error. The J gene is TRBJ2-7, the V gene TRBV30; TRBD2 is a possible D gene (5 bases). The CDR3 contains 17 residues. Germline values: CDR1 GTSNPN, CDR2 SVGIG (reference sequence). The CDR3 nucleotides read TGTGCCTGGAGTGCCCCCCCGAGGGCTTTCCAGACCTATGAGCAGTACTTC. This translates into CAWSAPPRAFQTYEQYF. Full variable domain (outside the CDR3, taken from reference TRBV30 and TRBJ2-7): SQTIHQWPATLVQPVGSPLSLECTVEGTSNPNLYWYRQAAGRGLQLLFYSVGIGQISSEVPQNLSASRPQDRQFILSSKKLLLSDSGFYLCAWSAPPRAFQTYEQYFGPGTRLTVT.

The rearrangement uses TRBV5-6 and TRBJ2-3; D unresolved. CDR3 length: 15 amino acids. Trimming pared 0 bases from V and 2 bases from J, leaving 10 bases between. Germline assignment: CDR1 SGHDT and CDR2 YYEEEE. The CDR3 coding sequence is TGTGCCAGCAGCTTGGGGCCGCTTAACACAGATACGCAGTATTTT. It encodes CASSLGPLNTDTQYF.

J is TRBJ2-6 and V is TRBV6-2 or TRBV6-3, with D perhaps matching TRBD2 (5 bases). The ends were cut back, 0 bases at V and 0 bases at J, with 12 bases in the middle. This CDR3 is 18 amino acids long. Germline CDR1 MNHEY, CDR2 SVGEGT. The CDR3 sequence: CASSYSGLGSSGANVLTF. CDR3 nucleotides: TGTGCCAGCAGTTACTCTGGGCTGGGGAGCTCTGGGGCCAACGTCCTGACTTTC.

The chain combines TRBV2 with TRBJ2-3; tentatively, D is TRBD1 or TRBD2 (6 bases each). This CDR3 has 13 residues. Per the germline V gene, CDR1 is SNHLY and CDR2 is FYNNEI. Between the trimmed V and J ends, which lost 11 bases and 6 bases, there was a span of 18 bases. CDR3: CAGSLVGGDTQYF. The CDR3 DNA reads as TGTGCCGGATCGCTCGTAGGGGGGGATACGCAGTATTTT.

V and J are TRBV10-3 and TRBJ2-4; 8 bases align to TRBD1. CDR1 is ENHRY and CDR2 is SYGVKD in the germline V gene. V shed 0 bases and J 1 base; nucleotides not matched to a gene: 14. This CDR3 region has 20 residues. For the CDR3, the DNA is TGTGCCATCAGTGAGTCGGGTCAGGGGGCCGGTTTACTCGCCAAAAACATTCAGTACTTC. Translation: CAISESGQGAGLLAKNIQYF.

This clone appeared a few times. The rearrangement links TRBV2 to TRBJ1-1; D call uncertain. Trimming removed 6 bases at V and 6 bases at J, with 20 bases between. The CDR3 runs 15 residues. Germline assignment: CDR1 SNHLY and CDR2 FYNNEI. This CDR3 is CASRSQRVTTSEAFF. CDR3 nucleotide sequence: TGTGCCAGCAGATCCCAGAGGGTCACCACCTCTGAAGCTTTCTTT.

The gene calls are TRBV2 and TRBJ1-5; 9 bases agree with TRBD1. In germline, CDR1 is SNHLY, CDR2 FYNNEI. V lost 4 bases, J lost 5 bases, and 3 bases stayed unmatched. CDR3 length: 14 amino acids. The CDR3 reads CASSAGQGYQPQHF. CDR3 sequence (DNA): TGTGCCAGCAGTGCTGGACAGGGGTATCAGCCCCAGCATTTT.

The chain links TRBV5-1 to TRBJ1-1; TRBD1 might be the D (5 bases). The CDR3 runs 14 residues. V lost 3 bases to trimming and J lost 4 bases, with 13 bases between them. Germline V gene sequence: CDR1 SGHRS, CDR2 YFSETQ. CDR3 bases: TGCGCCAGCAGCTCGGCTTCAGGGCTCACTGAAGCTTTCTTT. This codes for CASSSASGLTEAFF.

This clone occurred a few times. This chain links TRBV5-8 with TRBJ1-2; D remains ambiguous. V was cut by 0 bases and J by 2 bases, with 11 bases left in between. The germline V gene encodes CDR1 SGHTS and CDR2 YDEGEE. There are 15 residues in the CDR3. CDR3 region: CASSLVGRQNYGYTF. In DNA form, the CDR3 reads TGTGCCAGCAGCTTGGTTGGCAGACAAAACTATGGCTACACCTTC.

The chain links TRBV7-3 to TRBJ2-1, with 7 bases lining up with TRBD1. Trimming at V came to 2 bases and at J to 10 bases, leaving 5 bases not matched to a gene. Germline CDR1 reads SGHTA; CDR2 reads FQGTGA. CDR3 size: 13 residues. The CDR3 DNA reads TGTGCCAGCAGCTTAGGGACAGCTCGGGAGCAGTTCTTC. Amino acid sequence: CASSLGTAREQFF.